The source of this T cell receptor beta chain is a study of early T cells in non-severe SARS-CoV-2 infection. Across the study: Chains were unpaired, as sequencing was done on bulk RNA from unsorted whole blood. Study-wide results and limits: Sequences matched to VDJdb favored anti-spike CD8 responses, while private and CD4 specificities were missed.

Unique molecular identifiers were attached to individual cDNA molecules. TCRdb ran MiXCR on the 5' RACE reads and lists one entry per CDR3 protein. The data contain tens of thousands of distinct CDR3 sequences, around 10% of them singletons. In germline, CDR1 is SGHAT, CDR2 FQNNGV. The V end was cut by 0 bases, the J end by 4 bases, with 9 bases between. The length of the CDR3 is 14 residues. This clonotype was seen more than once but under ten times. Its antigen is currently unknown. The clonotype comes from an adult who was a healthcare worker with PCR-confirmed SARS-CoV-2 infection or an uninfected control (not recorded which). The sequencing input was whole blood. The chain links TRBV11-2 to TRBJ1-2; D not resolved. The CDR3 here is CASSLEGSGYGYTF. The CDR3 nucleotides are TGTGCCAGCAGCTTAGAGGGTTCTGGCTATGGCTACACCTTC.